The clone carrying this T cell receptor beta chain appeared a few times. This sample was included in a study of T-cell reconstitution after alpha-beta-depleted transplantation in children. Using unique molecular identifiers, the investigators prepared the TCRbeta library. MiXCR was run by TCRdb on the PCR reads, yielding one entry per CDR3 protein. The sample consists of around 480,000 distinct CDR3 sequences, approximately 30% of them appearing once. Germline lookup yields CDR1 SEHNR and CDR2 FQNEAQ (reference sequence). V lost 8 bases to trimming and J lost 0 bases, with 12 bases between them. The CDR3 contains 14 residues.

The sample in question was PBMCs from the stem cell graft donor, obtained from the stem cell graft. The source is a human donor who donated a stem cell graft to a child with aplastic anemia. The V gene is TRBV7-9, the J gene TRBJ2-3; no clear D gene. CDR3 in DNA: TGTGCCAGCCCCGACGGCCTAAGCACAGATACGCAGTATTTT. The encoded protein is CASPDGLSTDTQYF. The complete variable domain, with remaining parts taken from reference TRBV7-9 and TRBJ2-3, reads DTGVSQNPRHKITKRGQNVTFRCDPISEHNRLYWYRQTLGQGPEFLTYFQNEAQLEKSRLLSDRFSAERPKGSFSTLEIQRTEQGDSAMYLCASPDGLSTDTQYFGPGTRLTVL.